This TCR beta chain was recorded in a study of T cell responses to AZD1222 COVID-19 vaccine. Study-wide points: Close to half of spike-specific TCRs reportedly recognize unmutated variant regions.

Generated by immunoSEQ multiplex PCR, the TCRdb table keeps only in-frame clones and is missing some. Of about 140,000 clones listed, around nine tenths were seen once; the top ten hold more than 3.5%. Regarding this clone: The antigen remains undetermined.

Germline V gene data show CDR1 as LGHDT and CDR2 as YNNKEL (reference sequence). CDR3 length equals 15 residues. With 0 bases removed from V and 4 bases from J, the gap between germline ends came to 13 bases. Here the sequenced sample was peripheral blood, taken on day 0 of AZD1222 vaccination. The chain recombines TRBV3-1 (or the pseudogene TRBV3-2) with TRBJ2-7; D remains ambiguous. The origin of this receptor is an adult in good health. The CDR3 loop reads CASSQDRRISYEQYF. The CDR3 DNA follows: TGTGCCAGCAGCCAAGATAGAAGGATTTCTTACGAGCAGTACTTC.